This T cell receptor beta chain comes out of a study of T cell responses to AZD1222 COVID-19 vaccine. Points from the study as a whole: A mostly white British donor set with more females was recruited, and clonal diversity was possibly underestimated.

Profiling relied on immunoSEQ multiplex PCR, and the TCRdb table lists in-frame clones only, not all of them. Here the sample spans some 70,000 clones, 75% to 90% being singletons. With respect to this clone: The antigen is undetermined.

The sequence was collected from an adult who received the AZD1222 COVID-19 vaccine. Material: peripheral blood, obtained 28 days after the second AZD1222 dose.

CDR3 region: CASSIRDRGGGKNIQYF. CDR3 coding DNA: TGTGCCAGTAGTATTCGGGACAGGGGTGGGGGAAAAAACATTCAGTACTTC. The chain combines TRBV19 with TRBJ2-4; TRBD1 matches at 10 bases. There are 17 residues in the CDR3. The V gene end was trimmed by 3 bases and the J gene end by 4 bases; junction bases not matched to a gene: 9. The germline gives CDR1 LNHDA, CDR2 SQIVND (reference sequence). Supplemented by reference TRBV19 and TRBJ2-4, the full variable domain reads DGGITQSPKYLFRKEGQNVTLSCEQNLNHDAMYWYRQDPGQGLRLIYYSQIVNDFQKGDIAEGYSVSREKKESFPLTVTSAQKNPTAFYLCASSIRDRGGGKNIQYFGAGTRLSVL.